This T cell receptor (beta chain) is from a study of cytomegalovirus exposure and HLA in healthy donors. Study-wide findings and caveats: Later analysis found that TCR beta chains associated with HLA were more clonally expanded than other, equally common chains. HLA allele associations emerged for about 18,000 TCR beta sequences in a later analysis, at 0.05 false discovery rate. Accurate HLA-A and HLA-B prediction from TCR beta sequences was reported for most subjects.

This clone was seen just once. The antigen remains undetermined. Trimming took off 3 bases at V and 1 base at J, with 7 bases between the two ends. Germline V gene data show CDR1 as SGHRS and CDR2 as YFSETQ. The CDR3 sequence is 13 residues long. The primer mix had 60 Vbeta and 13 Jbeta primers. How the authors handled the data: Counted up in a later analysis, unique TCR beta chains came to roughly 80 million, with around 10 million shared. Only in-frame clones appear in the TCRdb table, and some are missing; sequencing was by immunoSEQ multiplex PCR. V and J calls and clone size come straight from that table; D and trimming were deduced from the DNA. Among about 140,000 clones listed, approximately 80% were seen once.

The rearrangement joins TRBV5-1 to TRBJ2-5; weak D call: TRBD2 (6 bases). The sample consisted of PBMCs. This clonotype was sampled from a middle-aged woman in good health and CMV-seronegative. CDR3 protein: CASSWGLQETQYF. The CDR3 DNA sequence: TGCGCCAGCAGCTGGGGACTCCAAGAGACCCAGTACTTC.